Sequencing of this T cell receptor beta chain was carried out in a study of T cell repertoires in cytomegalovirus infection. Across the study: Evidence of both CMV infection and a matching HLA type came from public TCR beta signatures.

CDR1 is SEHNR and CDR2 is FQNEAQ in the germline V gene (reference sequence). The CDR3 is 14 residues long. Trimming took 5 bases from V and 0 from J, leaving 8 bases between them. General study findings and limits: HLA-C-restricted CMV-specific TCR beta clonotypes prevailed in the ex vivo response. There were carriers of CMV plus the relevant HLA, and cumulative public TCR beta family frequency identified them.

This clonotype was detected ten times or more. Its antigen is not identified. TCRdb recomputed calls from the reads with MiXCR, one row per CDR3 protein. The profile shows about 770,000 distinct CDR3 sequences, 29% of them singletons. This clonotype was obtained from a human donor in good health (CMV status not recorded). Some clones in this sample may be carry-over from other donors' samples. J is TRBJ1-3 and V is TRBV7-9; D remains ambiguous. The sample consisted of cultured CD8+ T cells from PBMCs, taken from culture after CMV antigen stimulation. The CDR3 loop reads CASSPGSSGNTIYF. In nucleotides, the CDR3 is TGTGCCAGCAGCCCCGGGAGCTCTGGAAACACCATATATTTT.